This TCR beta chain originates from a study of early stage breast cancer tumors. Study context: Of some 15 invasive breast tumors, about a dozen were hormone receptor-positive, HER2-negative. The ER+/PR+/HER2- tumors included roughly eight ductal and four lobular carcinomas.

Generated by immunoSEQ multiplex PCR, the TCRdb table keeps only in-frame clones and is missing some. This table has some 20,000 clones, 80% to 90% appearing once. V shed 4 bases and J shed 3 bases, with 9 bases lying between them. The V gene's germline CDR1 is SGHTS and CDR2 YDEGEE. The CDR3 has 13 amino acids. Study results and caveats: Blood repertoires resembled normal breast more than tumor. Enriched TCRB sequences shared across patients were mostly commonly generated sequences.

Points on this clone: The antigen is not known.

This TCR came from a person aged 70 to 79 with breast cancer. Sample: blood. The chain uses TRBV5-8 and TRBJ2-3; weak D call: TRBD1 (6 bases). The CDR3 loop reads CASSLQGTDTQYF. The CDR3 nucleotides read TGTGCCAGCAGCCTCCAGGGGACAGATACGCAGTATTTT.